The sequence of this T cell receptor (beta chain) was determined in a study of blood T cell repertoires in COVID-19. Study overall: Samples of COVID-19 (acute and convalescent) were obtained from the United States, Italy and Spain. PBMCs, B-cell-depleted T cells, or T cells were the source of the cDNA or gDNA that made up the material.

Original handling: It was from reference gene primer amplification that nucleated cell counts were estimated. The assay was immunoSEQ multiplex PCR, and TCRdb's table has in-frame clones only and misses some. V and J calls and clone size come straight from that table; D and trimming were deduced from the DNA. Among approximately 250,000 clones listed, 80% to 90% were seen once. Per germline, CDR1 SGHVS and CDR2 FQNEAQ. Trimming cost V 3 bases and J 6 bases, with 8 bases left between them. CDR3 size: 12 residues. The TCR was taken from a man under 40 with active or convalescent COVID-19. The chain carries TRBV7-8 and TRBJ1-1; D is undetermined. Source material: peripheral blood. The CDR3 bases are TGTGCCAGCAGCTTGGGAGCGTCTGAAGCTTTCTTT. It specifies CASSLGASEAFF.